These 2 T cell receptor beta chains came from one sample sequenced in a study of T cell responses to AZD1222 COVID-19 vaccine. Some clones are missing from TCRdb's copy, which holds only in-frame ones; the method was immunoSEQ multiplex PCR. The repertoire has more than 75,000 clones, around 93% of them found once; the top ten carry around 8%. Here the sequenced sample was peripheral blood, taken 28 days after the second AZD1222 dose. All receptors come from an adult who received the AZD1222 COVID-19 vaccine.

This chain connects TRBV7-3 to TRBJ1-3; 9 bases align to TRBD1. V shed 2 bases and J 5 bases; nucleotides not matched to a gene: 7. This CDR3 contains 16 residues. CDR1 SGHTA and CDR2 FQGTGA come from the germline V gene. The DNA of the CDR3 is TGTGCCAGCAGCTTAGGTGGACAGGGGACCAGAAACACCATATATTTT. Translation: CASSLGGQGTRNTIYF.

As concerns this clone: One junction end disagrees with the germline gene, perhaps due to a read error. The V gene is TRBV18, the J gene TRBJ1-1, with D maybe TRBD1 (6 bases). Germline V lookup: CDR1 KGHSH, CDR2 LQKENI. This CDR3 comprises 13 residues. The CDR3 region has the DNA TGTGCCAGCTCCCCACAGGGCGGCACTGAAGCTTTCTTT. It translates to CASSPQGGTEAFF. Using reference TRBV18 and TRBJ1-1 for the parts outside the CDR3, the full variable domain is NAGVMQNPRHLVRRRGQEARLRCSPMKGHSHVYWYRQLPEEGLKFMVYLQKENIIDESGMPKERFSAEFPKEGPSILRIQQVVRGDSAAYFCASSPQGGTEAFFGQGTRLTVV.